This T cell receptor beta chain was observed in a study of blood T cell repertoires in COVID-19. Study-wide background: Acute and convalescent COVID-19 specimens originated in the United States, Italy and Spain. From T cells, B-cell-depleted T cells, or PBMCs came the material, which was cDNA or gDNA.

This CDR3 has 14 residues. V lost 4 bases and J lost 10; bases outside the gene matches: 7. CDR1 is LGHDT, CDR2 YNNKEL, per germline (reference sequence). In the source study's methods: Scientists estimated how many nucleated cells there were by amplifying reference gene primers. Measured with immunoSEQ multiplex PCR; TCRdb has only the in-frame clones, and not every one. V and J calls and clone size come straight from that table; D and trimming were deduced from the DNA. The table includes approximately 63,000 clones, about three quarters detected once. The rearrangement joins TRBV3-1 (or the pseudogene TRBV3-2) to TRBJ1-6; 7 bases align to TRBD1. The sequence came from a woman over 75 with acute or convalescent COVID-19. Sequenced material: peripheral blood. The CDR3 DNA sequence: TGTGCCAGCAGCCGAGACAGGGTTTCATCACCCCTCCACTTT. This codes for CASSRDRVSSPLHF.